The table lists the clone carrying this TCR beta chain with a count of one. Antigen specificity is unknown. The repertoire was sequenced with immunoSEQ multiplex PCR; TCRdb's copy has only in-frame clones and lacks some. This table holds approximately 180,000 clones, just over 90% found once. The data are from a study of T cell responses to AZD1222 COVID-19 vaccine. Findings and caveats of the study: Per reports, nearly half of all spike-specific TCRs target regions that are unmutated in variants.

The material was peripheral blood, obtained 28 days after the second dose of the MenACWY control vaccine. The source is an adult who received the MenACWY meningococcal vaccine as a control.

The CDR3 protein is CASSLGQTQETQYF. DNA of the CDR3: TGTGCCAGCAGCTTGGGACAGACCCAAGAGACCCAGTACTTC. The J gene is TRBJ2-5, the V gene TRBV7-6; TRBD1 matches 7 bases. Per the germline V gene, CDR1 is SGHVS and CDR2 is FNYEAQ. The CDR3 runs 14 residues. The junction had 2 bases not matched to a gene; V was cut back by 3 bases and J by 1 base.